These T cell receptor beta chains were read from a single sample in a study of cytomegalovirus exposure and HLA in healthy donors. Assay: immunoSEQ multiplex PCR; the TCRdb copy retains only in-frame clones and omits some. The table records around 120,000 clones, approximately 75% of them present only once. The specimen was PBMCs. These TCRs come from a woman in her thirties or forties in good health and CMV-seropositive. The CDR3 runs from the conserved cysteine through the conserved F or W. The D gene is left open where the match is weak.

CDR3nt: TGCGCCAGCAGCTTGGACACAGGGTTTAATGAAAAACTGTTTTTT
CDR3aa: CASSLDTGFNEKLFF
v_gene: TRBV5-1
j_gene: TRBJ1-4
d_gene: .

CDR3nt: TGTGCCAGCAGCCAAGTCGTGCGGTTGACAGCCTTCTACAATGAGCAGTTCTTC
CDR3aa: CASSQVVRLTAFYNEQFF
v_gene: TRBV4-2
j_gene: TRBJ2-1
d_gene: .

CDR3nt: TGTGCCAGCAGCTTAGCGACAGGGGGCCATGGCTACACCTTC
CDR3aa: CASSLATGGHGYTF
v_gene: TRBV7-2
j_gene: TRBJ1-2
d_gene: TRBD1

CDR3nt: TGTGCCAGCTCACCGGGTAGAAACAGGGTGTTACCCTACGAGCAGTACTTC
CDR3aa: CASSPGRNRVLPYEQYF
v_gene: TRBV18
j_gene: TRBJ2-7
d_gene: .

CDR3nt: TGTGCCAGCAGTACCGGGACAGGGGACACCGGGGAGCTGTTTTTT
CDR3aa: CASSTGTGDTGELFF
v_gene: TRBV27
j_gene: TRBJ2-2
d_gene: TRBD1

CDR3nt: TGCAGTGCTTCAGAAGAGACCCAGTACTTC
CDR3aa: CSASEETQYF
v_gene: TRBV20-1
j_gene: TRBJ2-5
d_gene: .

CDR3nt: TGTGCCAGCAGTTTTCTAGCAGGGGGCGCCTACGAGCAGTACTTC
CDR3aa: CASSFLAGGAYEQYF
v_gene: TRBV28
j_gene: TRBJ2-7
d_gene: TRBD1

CDR3nt: TGTGCCACGCATGCCAGGGGTGAGAATGAGCAGTTCTTC
CDR3aa: CATHARGENEQFF
v_gene: TRBV10-3
j_gene: TRBJ2-1
d_gene: .

CDR3nt: TGTGCCAGCAGATTGGCGGGGGGCTCCTACAATGAGCAGTTCTTC
CDR3aa: CASRLAGGSYNEQFF
v_gene: TRBV7-2
j_gene: TRBJ2-1
d_gene: TRBD2

CDR3nt: TGTGCCAGCAGCTTCCGGCCCCTCAGCGGGAGGATGGATGAGCAGTTCTTC
CDR3aa: CASSFRPLSGRMDEQFF
v_gene: TRBV7-3
j_gene: TRBJ2-1
d_gene: TRBD2